The 3 T cell receptor beta chains below were found in one sample sequenced in a study of CD8 T cells in ankylosing spondylitis. TCRdb analysed the 5' RACE reads with MiXCR anew, one entry per CDR3 protein. The repertoire consists of 150,000 to 200,000 distinct CDR3 sequences, with around 16% occurring once and the leading ten covering about 8.3%. Sequencing was done on a sample of blood, either unsorted or a sorted T cell fraction (not recorded which). These receptors were obtained from a male donor with ankylosing spondylitis or in good health (not recorded which).

With respect to this clonotype: It is unclear where the CDR3 begins or ends on the DNA, so no DNA is shown, and the CDR3 is as TCRdb lists it. V and J are TRBV24-1 and TRBJ2-2; TRBD1 is taken as the D call from the table, unchecked against the DNA. CDR1 and CDR2 from the germline V gene are KGHDR and SFDVKD. The CDR3 is 16 amino acids long, termini counted. CDR3 loop: CATSDFSLDSTGELFF.

This clonotype occurred a few times. This chain uses TRBV5-1 with TRBJ2-7, with a tentative D call TRBD2 (6 bases). The germline V gene encodes CDR1 SGHRS and CDR2 YFSETQ. This CDR3 spans 14 amino acids. V was cut by 1 base and J by 1 base, with 9 bases left in between. CDR3 coding DNA: TGCGCCAGCAGCTTGTGGGGGGTTTCCTACGAGCAGTACTTC. It is translated as CASSLWGVSYEQYF.

CDR3 bases: TGTGCCAGCAGCCCCCTGGGACACCTCACTGAAGCTTTCTTT. Translating gives CASSPLGHLTEAFF. The V call is TRBV14, the J call TRBJ1-1, with D possibly being TRBD1 (6 bases). This CDR3 is 14 amino acids long. Between the trimmed V and J ends, which lost 4 bases and 4 bases, there was a span of 13 bases. Germline V gene data show CDR1 as SGHDN and CDR2 as FVKESK.